In its sample, the clone carrying this T cell receptor (beta chain) was seen a few times. TCRdb called the RT-PCR reads again in MiXCR, with one record for every CDR3 protein. The table records almost 700,000 distinct CDR3 sequences, 12% to 15% of them present only once. Unmatched junction bases numbered 3, after V lost 6 bases and J lost 1 base. The CDR3 sequence is 14 residues long. Germline V gene sequence: CDR1 MNHEY, CDR2 SVGAGI. This TCR was sampled from a female donor in good health, serving as a healthy control. Sequenced material: memory CD4+ T cells from blood. The chain employs TRBV6-5 and TRBJ1-3, with 7 bases that match TRBD1. The CDR3 nucleotides read TGTGCCAGCAGAACGACAGGGTCTGGAAACACCATATATTTT. Amino acid sequence: CASRTTGSGNTIYF.